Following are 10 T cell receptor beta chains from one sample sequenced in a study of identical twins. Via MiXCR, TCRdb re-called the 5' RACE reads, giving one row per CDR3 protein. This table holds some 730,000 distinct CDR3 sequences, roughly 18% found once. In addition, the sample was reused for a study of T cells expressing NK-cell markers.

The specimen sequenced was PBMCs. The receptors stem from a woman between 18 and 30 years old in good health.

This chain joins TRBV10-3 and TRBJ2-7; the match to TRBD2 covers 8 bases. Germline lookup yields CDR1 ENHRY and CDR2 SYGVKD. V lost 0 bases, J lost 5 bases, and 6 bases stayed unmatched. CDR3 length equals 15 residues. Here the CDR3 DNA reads TGTGCCATCAGTGAGTCGAGGACTAGCCCCCACGAGCAGTACTTC. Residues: CAISESRTSPHEQYF.

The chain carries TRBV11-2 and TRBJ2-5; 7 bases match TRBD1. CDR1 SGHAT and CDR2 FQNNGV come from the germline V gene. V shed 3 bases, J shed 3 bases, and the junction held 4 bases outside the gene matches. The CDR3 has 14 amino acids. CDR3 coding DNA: TGTGCCAGCAGCTTGTGGACAGGAGAAGAGACCCAGTACTTC. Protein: CASSLWTGEETQYF.

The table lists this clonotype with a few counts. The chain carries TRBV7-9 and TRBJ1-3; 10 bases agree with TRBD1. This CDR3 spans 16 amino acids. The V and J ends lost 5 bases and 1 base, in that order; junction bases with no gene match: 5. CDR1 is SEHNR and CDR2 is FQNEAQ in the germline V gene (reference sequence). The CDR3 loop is CASSLGTGASGNTIYF. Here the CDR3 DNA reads TGTGCCAGCAGCCTAGGGACAGGGGCTTCTGGAAACACCATATATTTT.

This CDR3 reads CASTGLLNEQFF. For the CDR3, the DNA is TGTGCCAGCACCGGACTCCTCAATGAGCAGTTCTTC. The J gene is TRBJ2-1, the V gene TRBV7-9, with D possibly being TRBD2 (5 bases). V was pared by 7 bases and J by 6 bases, with 10 bases between. The CDR3 has 12 amino acids. Germline CDR1 is SEHNR and CDR2 is FQNEAQ (reference sequence).

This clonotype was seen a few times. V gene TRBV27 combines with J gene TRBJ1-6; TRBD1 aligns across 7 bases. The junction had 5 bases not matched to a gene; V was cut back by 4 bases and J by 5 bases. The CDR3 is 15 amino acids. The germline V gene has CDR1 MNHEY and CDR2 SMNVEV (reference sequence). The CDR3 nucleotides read TGTGCCAGCAGTTGGGGGGGACAGAATAATTCACCCCTCCACTTT. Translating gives CASSWGGQNNSPLHF.

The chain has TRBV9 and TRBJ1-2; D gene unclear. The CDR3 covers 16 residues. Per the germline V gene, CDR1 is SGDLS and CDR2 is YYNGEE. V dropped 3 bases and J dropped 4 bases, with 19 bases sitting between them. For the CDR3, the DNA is TGTGCCAGCAGCGAGGCGGGTAGCGGAAGATCCTATGGCTACACCTTC. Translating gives CASSEAGSGRSYGYTF.

The CDR3 here is CASSLHTGSYNEQFF. As DNA, the CDR3 is TGCGCCAGCAGCTTGCATACGGGCTCCTACAATGAGCAGTTCTTC. V is TRBV5-1 and J is TRBJ2-1; unclear D gene. The CDR3 is made up of 15 amino acids. The germline V gene has CDR1 SGHRS and CDR2 YFSETQ. Trimming pared 1 base from V and 0 bases from J, leaving 8 bases between.

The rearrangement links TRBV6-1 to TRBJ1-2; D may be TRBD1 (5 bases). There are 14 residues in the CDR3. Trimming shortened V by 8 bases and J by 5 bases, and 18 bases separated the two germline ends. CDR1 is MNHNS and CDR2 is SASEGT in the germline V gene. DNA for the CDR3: TGTGCCAGCCAACCTTCGGAGGGACTTTATGGCTACACCTTC. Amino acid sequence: CASQPSEGLYGYTF.

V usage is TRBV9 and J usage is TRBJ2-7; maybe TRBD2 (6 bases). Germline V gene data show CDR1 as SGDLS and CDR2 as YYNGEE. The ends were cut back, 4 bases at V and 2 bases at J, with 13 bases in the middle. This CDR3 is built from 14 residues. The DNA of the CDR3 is TGTGCCAGCAGCCTGAATCCGGGGGCCTACGAGCAGTACTTC. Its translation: CASSLNPGAYEQYF.

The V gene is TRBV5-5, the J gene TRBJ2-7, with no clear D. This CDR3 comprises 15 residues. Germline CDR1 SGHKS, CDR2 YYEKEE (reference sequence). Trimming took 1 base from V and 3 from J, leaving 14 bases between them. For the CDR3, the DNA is TGTGCCAGCAGCTTGTATGACCGGGTAATCTACGAGCAGTACTTC. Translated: CASSLYDRVIYEQYF.